These T cell receptor beta chains were read from a single sample in a study of shared clonotypes between healthy human individuals. The protocol was immunoSEQ multiplex PCR, while the TCRdb copy is restricted to in-frame clones and leaves out a portion. The data show approximately 2,000,000 clones, 85% to 95% seen once. The specimen was naive CD4+ T cells from PBMCs. These receptors were collected from a man between 18 and 29 years old in good health. Some clones in this sample may be carry-over from other donors' samples. CDR3s leave out the opening cysteine and the closing phenylalanine or tryptophan.

TRBJ2-1 TRBV9 ASSPNSGYYNEQF
TRBJ1-1 TRBV6-1 ASSRPGGKNTEAF
TRBJ2-3 TRBV5-1 ASSQLQGTDTQY
TRBJ2-5 TRBV6-5 ASSRNRGVGTTQY
TRBJ2-7 TRBV9 ASSEGLLRGEQY
TRBJ1-1 TRBV7-2 ASSLQTLNTEAF
TRBJ1-4 TRBV10-3 AIRGGFEGEKLF
TRBJ2-3 TRBV19 ASSPPGADTQY
TRBJ2-7 TRBV18 ASSQKGGTSYEQY
TRBJ1-4 TRBV30 AWSVKHGGEKLF
TRBJ1-2 TRBV6-1 ASSVLSGGLPYGYT
TRBJ1-1 TRBV2 ASRGQANTEAF
TRBJ2-3 TRBV19 ASSRRAVADTQY
TRBJ2-1 TRBV7-9 ASSSNLLAGGYNEQF
TRBJ1-6 TRBV5-4 ASSRTGILSPLH
TRBJ1-2 TRBV5-1 ASSEPTGLGYT
TRBJ2-7 TRBV5-1 ASRRQGGPIYEQY
TRBJ2-1 TRBV5-1 ASSLAPSGSTDEQF
TRBJ1-1 TRBV14 ASSQWNGLRAF
TRBJ2-7 TRBV5-8 ASSLAGQPRYEQY
TRBJ1-5 TRBV6-6 ASSYAAARFNQPQH
TRBJ1-1 TRBV18 ASSPGTDLEAF
TRBJ2-1 TRBV27 ASSFGLAGGLSSYNEQF
TRBJ2-7 TRBV11-2 ASSAHYEQY
TRBJ2-3 TRBV27 ASSLRTMDVGSQY
TRBJ2-7 TRBV6-5 ASRVTALYEQY
TRBJ1-2 TRBV28 ASSQQGRGYT
TRBJ2-3 TRBV18 ASSPDRISTDTQY
TRBJ2-7 TRBV4-2 ASSPETLTTYEQY
TRBJ2-5 TRBV5-8 ASKPSGGPQTQY
TRBJ1-5 TRBV28 ASSWGTGVEQPQH
TRBJ2-5 TRBV19 ASSTLRINQETQY